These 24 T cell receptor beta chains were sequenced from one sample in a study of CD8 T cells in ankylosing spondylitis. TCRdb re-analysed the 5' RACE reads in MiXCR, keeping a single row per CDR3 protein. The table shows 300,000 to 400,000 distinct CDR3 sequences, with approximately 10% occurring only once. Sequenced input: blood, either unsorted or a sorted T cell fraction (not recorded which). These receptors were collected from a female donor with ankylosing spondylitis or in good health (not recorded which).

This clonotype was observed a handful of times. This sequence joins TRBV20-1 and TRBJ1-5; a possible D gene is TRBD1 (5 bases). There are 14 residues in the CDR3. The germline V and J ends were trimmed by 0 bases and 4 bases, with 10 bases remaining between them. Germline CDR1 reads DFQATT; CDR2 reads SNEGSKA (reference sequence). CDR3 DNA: TGCAGTGCTAGAGACAGCAGGGTGAATCAGCCCCAGCATTTT. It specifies CSARDSRVNQPQHF.

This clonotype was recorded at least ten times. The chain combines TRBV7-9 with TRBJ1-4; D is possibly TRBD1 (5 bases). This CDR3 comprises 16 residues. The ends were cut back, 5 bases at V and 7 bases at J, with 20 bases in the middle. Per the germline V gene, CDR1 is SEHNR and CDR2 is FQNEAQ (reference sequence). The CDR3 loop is CASSATGGDGGEKLFF. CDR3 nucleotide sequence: TGTGCCAGCAGCGCCACTGGGGGGGATGGCGGTGAAAAACTGTTTTTT.

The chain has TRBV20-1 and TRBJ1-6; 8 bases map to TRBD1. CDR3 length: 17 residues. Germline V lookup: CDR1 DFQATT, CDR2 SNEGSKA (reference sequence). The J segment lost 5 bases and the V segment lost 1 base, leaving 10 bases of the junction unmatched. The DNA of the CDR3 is TGCAGTGCTAGAGGTCCCCCGCAGGGGGCACATAATTCACCCCTCCACTTT. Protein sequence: CSARGPPQGAHNSPLHF.

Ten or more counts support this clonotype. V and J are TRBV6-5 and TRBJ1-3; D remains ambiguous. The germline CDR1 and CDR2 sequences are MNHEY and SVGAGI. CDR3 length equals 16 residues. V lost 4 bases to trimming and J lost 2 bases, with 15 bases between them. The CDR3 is CASSSRSRMPGNTIYF. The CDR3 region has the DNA TGTGCCAGCAGTTCCAGATCCAGGATGCCTGGAAACACCATATATTTT.

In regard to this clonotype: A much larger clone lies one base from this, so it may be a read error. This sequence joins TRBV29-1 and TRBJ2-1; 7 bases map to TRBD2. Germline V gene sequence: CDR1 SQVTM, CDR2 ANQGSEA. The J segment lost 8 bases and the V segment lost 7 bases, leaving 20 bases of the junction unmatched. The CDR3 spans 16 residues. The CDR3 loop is CSAQGGLVGPSDEQFF. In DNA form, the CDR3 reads TGCAGCGCCCAGGGAGGGCTAGTGGGACCATCGGATGAGCAGTTCTTC.

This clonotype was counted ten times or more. The CDR3 DNA is TGTGCCAGCAGCGCTTACTCCGGGAGCTATGGCTACACCTTC. This sequence encodes CASSAYSGSYGYTF. The J gene is TRBJ1-2, the V gene TRBV12-3 or TRBV12-4, with D hard to call. The CDR3 spans 14 residues. The germline V and J ends were trimmed by 6 bases and 4 bases, with 15 bases remaining between them.

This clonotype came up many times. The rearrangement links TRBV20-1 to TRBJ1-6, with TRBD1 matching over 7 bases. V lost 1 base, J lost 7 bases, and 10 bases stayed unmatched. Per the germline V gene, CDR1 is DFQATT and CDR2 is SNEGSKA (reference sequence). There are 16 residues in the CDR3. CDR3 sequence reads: CSARGKTGPPNSPLHF. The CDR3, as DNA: TGCAGTGCTAGAGGGAAGACAGGGCCGCCCAATTCACCCCTCCACTTT.

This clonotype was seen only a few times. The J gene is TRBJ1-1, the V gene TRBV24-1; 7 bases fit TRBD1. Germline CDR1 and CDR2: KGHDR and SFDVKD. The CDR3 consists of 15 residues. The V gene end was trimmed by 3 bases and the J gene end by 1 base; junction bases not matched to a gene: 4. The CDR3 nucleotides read TGTGCCACCAGTGATGGGCACAGGGGGAACACTGAAGCTTTCTTT. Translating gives CATSDGHRGNTEAFF.

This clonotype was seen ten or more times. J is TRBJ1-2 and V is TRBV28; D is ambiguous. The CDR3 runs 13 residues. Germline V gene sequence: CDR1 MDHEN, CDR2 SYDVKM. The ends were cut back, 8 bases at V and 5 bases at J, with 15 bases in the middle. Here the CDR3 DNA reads TGTGCCAGCCCCGAACCCAGCCGGTATGGCTACACCTTC. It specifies CASPEPSRYGYTF.

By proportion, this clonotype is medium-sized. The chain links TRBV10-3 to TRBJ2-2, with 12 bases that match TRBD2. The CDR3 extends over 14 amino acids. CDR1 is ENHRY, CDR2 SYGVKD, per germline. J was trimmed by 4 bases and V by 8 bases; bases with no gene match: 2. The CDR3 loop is CAIGLAGPTGELFF. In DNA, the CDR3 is TGTGCCATCGGACTAGCGGGACCCACCGGGGAGCTGTTTTTT.

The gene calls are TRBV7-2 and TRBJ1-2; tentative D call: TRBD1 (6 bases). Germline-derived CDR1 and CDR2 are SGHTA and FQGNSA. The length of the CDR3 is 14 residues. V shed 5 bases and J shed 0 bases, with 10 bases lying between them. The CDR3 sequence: CASSPRQANYGYTF. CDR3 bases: TGTGCCAGCAGCCCCCGACAGGCTAACTATGGCTACACCTTC.

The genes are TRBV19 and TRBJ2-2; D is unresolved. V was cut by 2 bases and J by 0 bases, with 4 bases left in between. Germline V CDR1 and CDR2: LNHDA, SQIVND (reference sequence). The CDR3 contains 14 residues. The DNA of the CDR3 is TGTGCCAGTAGTATACTTACGAACACCGGGGAGCTGTTTTTT. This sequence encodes CASSILTNTGELFF.

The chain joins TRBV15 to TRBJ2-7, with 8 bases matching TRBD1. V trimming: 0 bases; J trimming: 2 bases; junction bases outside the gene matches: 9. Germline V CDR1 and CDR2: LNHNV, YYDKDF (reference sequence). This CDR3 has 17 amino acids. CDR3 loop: CATSRDPRQGPPYEQYF. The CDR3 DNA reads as TGTGCCACCAGCAGAGACCCTCGACAGGGGCCCCCCTACGAGCAGTACTTC.

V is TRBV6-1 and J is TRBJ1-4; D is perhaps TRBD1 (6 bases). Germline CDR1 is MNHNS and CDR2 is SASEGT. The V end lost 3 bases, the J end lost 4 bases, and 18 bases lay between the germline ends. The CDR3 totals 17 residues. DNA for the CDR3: TGTGCCAGCAGTGACCACCCTCAAAGGGGGAATAATGAAAAACTGTTTTTT. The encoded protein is CASSDHPQRGNNEKLFF.

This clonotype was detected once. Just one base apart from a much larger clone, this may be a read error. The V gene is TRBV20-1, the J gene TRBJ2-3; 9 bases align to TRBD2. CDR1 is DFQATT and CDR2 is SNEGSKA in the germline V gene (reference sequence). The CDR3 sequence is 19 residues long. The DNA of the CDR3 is TGCTGTGCTAGGCCCCCCCTAGCGGGGTCCTTTTCTAGCACAGATACGCAGTATTTT. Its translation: CCARPPLAGSFSSTDTQYF.

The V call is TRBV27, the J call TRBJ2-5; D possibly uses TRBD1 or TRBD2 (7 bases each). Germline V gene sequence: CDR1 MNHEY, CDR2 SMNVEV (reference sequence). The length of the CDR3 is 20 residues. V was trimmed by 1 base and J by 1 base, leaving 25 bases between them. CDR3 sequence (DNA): TGTGCCAGCAGTTTATTGGGAGGGGGCAGGGGAGGGGCTGGCCAAGAGACCCAGTACTTC. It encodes CASSLLGGGRGGAGQETQYF.

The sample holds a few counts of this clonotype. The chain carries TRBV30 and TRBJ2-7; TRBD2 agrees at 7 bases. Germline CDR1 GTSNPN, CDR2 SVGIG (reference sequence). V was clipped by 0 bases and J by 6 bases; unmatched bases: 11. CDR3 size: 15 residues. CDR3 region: CAWSVLLSGRAEQYF. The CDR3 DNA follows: TGTGCCTGGAGTGTACTACTAAGTGGGAGGGCCGAGCAGTACTTC.

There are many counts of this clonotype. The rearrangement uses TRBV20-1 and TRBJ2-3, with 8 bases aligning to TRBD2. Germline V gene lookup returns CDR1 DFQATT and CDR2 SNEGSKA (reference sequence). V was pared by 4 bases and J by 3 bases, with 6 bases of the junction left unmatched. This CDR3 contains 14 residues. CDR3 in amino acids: CSATPAGDTDTQYF. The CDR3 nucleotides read TGCAGTGCTACCCCAGCGGGGGATACAGATACGCAGTATTTT.

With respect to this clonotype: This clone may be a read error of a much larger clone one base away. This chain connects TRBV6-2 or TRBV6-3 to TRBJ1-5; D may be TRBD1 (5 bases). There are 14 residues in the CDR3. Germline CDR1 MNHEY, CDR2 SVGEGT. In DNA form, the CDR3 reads TGTGCCAGCGGTTACTGGGGCGGCAATCAGCCCCAGCATTTT. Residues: CASGYWGGNQPQHF.

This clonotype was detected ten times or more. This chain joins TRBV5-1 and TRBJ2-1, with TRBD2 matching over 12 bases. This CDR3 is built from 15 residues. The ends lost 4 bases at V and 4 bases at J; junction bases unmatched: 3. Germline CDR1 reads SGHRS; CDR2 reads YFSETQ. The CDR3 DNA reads TGCGCCAGCAGCGAGACTAGCGGGAGTTACAATGAGCAGTTCTTC. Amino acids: CASSETSGSYNEQFF.

CDR3: CAISAEGLAGGYQETQYF. CDR3 sequence (DNA): TGTGCCATCAGTGCCGAAGGACTAGCGGGGGGCTACCAAGAGACCCAGTACTTC. The chain links TRBV10-3 to TRBJ2-5, with TRBD2 matching 14 bases. The germline CDR1 and CDR2 sequences are ENHRY and SYGVKD. CDR3 size: 18 residues. The ends lost 4 bases at V and 0 bases at J; junction bases unmatched: 7.

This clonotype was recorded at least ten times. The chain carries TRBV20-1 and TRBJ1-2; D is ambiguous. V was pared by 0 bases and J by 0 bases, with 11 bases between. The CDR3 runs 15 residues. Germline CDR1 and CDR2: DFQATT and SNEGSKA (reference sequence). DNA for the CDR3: TGCAGTGCTAGAGATTTGGCCGGCCCTAACTATGGCTACACCTTC. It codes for CSARDLAGPNYGYTF.

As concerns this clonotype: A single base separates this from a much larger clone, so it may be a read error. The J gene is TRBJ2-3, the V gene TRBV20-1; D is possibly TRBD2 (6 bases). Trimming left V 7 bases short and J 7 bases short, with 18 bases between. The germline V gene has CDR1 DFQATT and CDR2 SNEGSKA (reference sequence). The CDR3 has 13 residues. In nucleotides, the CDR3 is TGCAGTGGGGGGAGGTTAGGGGATCATACGCAGTATTTT. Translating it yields CSGGRLGDHTQYF.

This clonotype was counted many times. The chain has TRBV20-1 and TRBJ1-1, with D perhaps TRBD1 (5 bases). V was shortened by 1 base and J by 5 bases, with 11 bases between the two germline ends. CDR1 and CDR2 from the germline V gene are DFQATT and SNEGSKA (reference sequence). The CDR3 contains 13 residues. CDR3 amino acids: CSARGRGETEAFF. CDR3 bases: TGCAGTGCTAGAGGGAGAGGGGAAACTGAAGCTTTCTTT.